This T cell receptor beta chain stems from a study of CD8 T cells in ankylosing spondylitis. This clonotype was counted a few times. TCRdb called the 5' RACE reads again in MiXCR, with one record for every CDR3 protein. The sample holds a few hundred thousand distinct CDR3 sequences, approximately 12% seen once. Sequencing was performed on blood, either unsorted or a sorted T cell fraction (not recorded which). This receptor was obtained from a male donor with ankylosing spondylitis or in good health (not recorded which).

The CDR3 nucleotides are TGTGCCAGCAGTTACTCGAGGGCTTTGAGTGAAAAACTGTTTTTT. This translates into CASSYSRALSEKLFF. The rearrangement joins TRBV6-5 to TRBJ1-4; unclear D gene. The CDR3 spans 15 residues. The germline gives CDR1 MNHEY, CDR2 SVGAGI. V gave up 0 bases and J gave up 7 bases, with 12 bases separating them.